A selection of T cell receptor beta chains follows, all from one sample in a study of cytomegalovirus exposure and HLA in healthy donors. Data came from immunoSEQ multiplex PCR; TCRdb stores just in-frame clones and leaves some out. The sample carries 120,000 to 150,000 clones, roughly 79% recorded once. The sequenced sample consisted of PBMCs. All receptors come from a male donor in good health and CMV-seronegative. CDR3s include the opening cysteine and the closing phenylalanine or tryptophan. The D gene is left open where the match is weak. A row's size may be missing; if present it is once, few, many or a size class.

d_gene	j_gene	abundance	v_gene	CDR3nt	CDR3aa
-	TRBJ1-1	-	TRBV5-4	TGTGCCAGCAGCGCAGAAGACACTGAAGCTTTCTTT	CASSAEDTEAFF
-	TRBJ1-2	-	TRBV5-1	TGCGCCAGCAGCTTGGAATGGGGAGCCTATGGCTACACCTTC	CASSLEWGAYGYTF
TRBD1	TRBJ1-4	-	TRBV9	TGTGCCAGCAGCGGGGGACAGGGGAAAGAAAAACTGTTTTTT	CASSGGQGKEKLFF
-	TRBJ2-7	-	TRBV30	TGTGCCTGGAGTGAAGGGGGCTACGAGCAGTACTTC	CAWSEGGYEQYF
TRBD1	TRBJ1-4	-	TRBV4-1	TGCGCCAGCAGCCGCATTGGGGATTTCAGGGGGCCCTTGGAAAAACTGTTTTTT	CASSRIGDFRGPLEKLFF
TRBD2	TRBJ2-7	once	TRBV18	TGTGCCAGCTCACCCCTCATCAACCGGCGGGGGGAGCAGTACTTC	CASSPLINRRGEQYF
TRBD2	TRBJ2-7	-	TRBV9	TGTGCCAGCAGCGTAGACCCAGCGGGAGGCCTTTATTACGAGCAGTACTTC	CASSVDPAGGLYYEQYF
TRBD1	TRBJ1-2	-	TRBV9	TGTGCCAGCAGCGGGACAGGGGAAGGCTACACCTTC	CASSGTGEGYTF
-	TRBJ1-5	-	TRBV27	TGTGCCAGCAGTCCCCAAAATAGCAATCATCCCCAGCATTTT	CASSPQNSNHPQHF
-	TRBJ1-1	-	TRBV5-4	TGTGCCAGCAGCGAATATAGGAACACTGAAGCTTTCTTT	CASSEYRNTEAFF
TRBD1	TRBJ2-3	-	TRBV5-6	TGTGCCAGCAGCGTTGGACAGGGTGCTGATACGCAGTATTTT	CASSVGQGADTQYF
-	TRBJ2-2	once	TRBV11-3	TGTGCCAGCAGCTCCTCACATCCTTCCGCGAACACCGGGGAGCTGTTTTTT	CASSSSHPSANTGELFF
-	TRBJ1-2	-	TRBV14	TGTGCCAGCAGCCAAGACTGGTCCCAGGGAATAAAATATGGCTACACCTTC	CASSQDWSQGIKYGYTF
-	TRBJ1-5	-	TRBV5-1	TGCGCCAGCAGCTTGGGAGGGCTACATCAGCCCCAGCATTTT	CASSLGGLHQPQHF
TRBD1	TRBJ1-2	few	TRBV28	TGTGCCAGCAGTGATACAGGGGACCGGGGAAGGTACACCTTC	CASSDTGDRGRYTF
-	TRBJ2-7	few	TRBV21-1	TGTGCCAGCAGCTACTACGAGCAGTACTTC	CASSYYEQYF
-	TRBJ2-6	-	TRBV7-2	TGTGCCAGCAGCCCCACCTTTGGCGGGGCCAACGTCCTGACTTTC	CASSPTFGGANVLTF
TRBD1	TRBJ2-7	-	TRBV27	TGTGCCAGCAGTACCGGGACAGGGGGCGACGAGCAGTACTTC	CASSTGTGGDEQYF
TRBD1	TRBJ2-3	-	TRBV6-6	TGTGCCAGCACCCAAAGTCCCGGGACAGGCACAGATACGCAGTATTTT	CASTQSPGTGTDTQYF
-	TRBJ1-2	once	TRBV6-1	TGTGCCAGCACCAAGAGTCCAGGTCTAAACTATGGCTACACCTTC	CASTKSPGLNYGYTF
-	TRBJ1-3	-	TRBV25-1	TGTGCCAGCAGTGATCTAAACTCTGGAAACACCATATATTTT	CASSDLNSGNTIYF
-	TRBJ2-5	-	TRBV5-4	TGTGCCAGCAGCTCCGGAGGGACCCAGTACTTC	CASSSGGTQYF
-	TRBJ2-5	-	TRBV7-8	TGTGCCAGCAGCTTACGGGTAGAGACCCAGTACTTC	CASSLRVETQYF
-	TRBJ2-2	-	TRBV5-1	TGCGCCAGCAGCTTGGGAGGGAAGAACACCGGGGAGCTGTTTTTT	CASSLGGKNTGELFF
TRBD1	TRBJ2-7	-	TRBV2	TGTGCCAGCACTCCGGCCTGGACAGGGGGCAACTCCTACGAGCAGTACTTC	CASTPAWTGGNSYEQYF
-	TRBJ1-2	-	TRBV4-1	TGCGCCAGCAGCCAAGATCTGACCAACGCCCACTATGGCTACCCCTTC	CASSQDLTNAHYGYPF
TRBD2	TRBJ2-7	-	TRBV2	TGTGCCAGCAGGGTCCCGGGACTAGCGGGACGCGAGCAGTACTTC	CASRVPGLAGREQYF
-	TRBJ2-7	-	TRBV7-7	TGTGCTAGCAGTTCCGGGACTCGCTCTTACGAGCAGTACTTC	CASSSGTRSYEQYF